One sample yielded the 29 T cell receptor beta chains listed below, sequenced in a study of blood T cells in healthy people across ages. A second PCR of 7 to 11 cycles used a sample-barcoded 5' primer and a J-beta primer mix. MiXCR, applied by TCRdb to the 5' RACE reads, yields one record per CDR3 protein. The table shows 270,000 or so distinct CDR3 sequences, with roughly 29% occurring only once. Sequenced input: blood. All receptors come from a woman in her 70s in good health.

This clonotype occurred a few times. Here the CDR3 DNA reads TGTGCCAGCAGCACGACCTACTCTGGCTTCAGTCAGCCCCAGCATTTT. Its translation: CASSTTYSGFSQPQHF. The rearrangement joins TRBV7-9 to TRBJ1-5; D call uncertain. The germline CDR1 and CDR2 sequences are SEHNR and FQNEAQ (reference sequence). The CDR3 extends over 16 amino acids. Trimming removed 5 bases from V and 6 bases from J, with 20 bases in between.

The chain has TRBV29-1 and TRBJ2-1, with D perhaps TRBD2 (5 bases). The ends were cut back, 7 bases at V and 4 bases at J, with 8 bases in the middle. This CDR3 is built from 11 residues. The germline V gene encodes CDR1 SQVTM and CDR2 ANQGSEA. The CDR3 bases are TGCAGCGCCGGGATGTACAATGAGCAGTTCTTC. Protein sequence: CSAGMYNEQFF.

The CDR3, as DNA: TGTGCCAGCAGCCGGGCGACCAATCAGCCCCAGCATTTT. It is translated as CASSRATNQPQHF. The chain couples TRBV7-2 to TRBJ1-5, with D unclear. The CDR3 extends over 13 amino acids. V lost 5 bases, J lost 3 bases, and 8 bases lay in between. Germline loops: CDR1 SGHTA, CDR2 FQGNSA. Based on the CDR3 plus reference TRBV7-2 and TRBJ1-5, the full variable domain is GAGVSQSPSNKVTEKGKDVELRCDPISGHTALYWYRQSLGQGLEFLIYFQGNSAPDKSGLPSDRFSAERTGGSVSTLTIQRTQQEDSAVYLCASSRATNQPQHFGDGTRLSIL.

This clonotype was found once. The rearrangement uses TRBV5-1 and TRBJ1-5; 7 bases fit TRBD1. The CDR3 covers 15 residues. J was trimmed by 4 bases and V by 4 bases; bases with no gene match: 8. CDR1 is SGHRS and CDR2 is YFSETQ in the germline V gene. The CDR3, as DNA: TGCGCCAGCAGCGAGTGGACAGGAGAAAATCAGCCCCAGCATTTT. Its translation: CASSEWTGENQPQHF.

In its sample, this clonotype was seen a few times. This chain links TRBV20-1 with TRBJ2-2; 11 bases align to TRBD2. CDR1 is DFQATT, CDR2 SNEGSKA, per germline (reference sequence). This CDR3 contains 16 residues. V lost 5 bases and J lost 5; bases outside the gene matches: 10. The CDR3: CSAPTTSGSSTGELFF. CDR3 in DNA: TGCAGTGCTCCAACCACTAGCGGGAGTTCTACCGGGGAGCTGTTTTTT.

This clonotype was found a few times. CDR3 region: CSAFSLAGLKTQYF. The CDR3 DNA sequence: TGCAGTGCTTTTAGTCTAGCGGGATTGAAGACCCAGTACTTC. The rearrangement uses TRBV20-1 and TRBJ2-5, with 9 positions matching TRBD2. Germline lookup yields CDR1 DFQATT and CDR2 SNEGSKA (reference sequence). The CDR3 is 14 residues long. With V trimmed by 5 bases and J by 6 bases, 10 bases remained unmatched.

The chain links TRBV7-9 to TRBJ2-5; 8 nucleotides line up with TRBD1. The J call may be incorrect, as the DNA end agrees better with TRBJ2-1. Per the germline V gene, CDR1 is SEHNR and CDR2 is FQNEAQ (reference sequence). CDR3 length: 14 amino acids. The chain's CDR3 is CASNMRTGKHEQFF. DNA of the CDR3: TGTGCCAGCAACATGAGGACAGGGAAGCATGAGCAGTTCTTC.

The V gene is TRBV20-1, the J gene TRBJ1-5; D gene ambiguous. Germline lookup yields CDR1 DFQATT and CDR2 SNEGSKA (reference sequence). This CDR3 spans 12 amino acids. The ends were cut back, 4 bases at V and 6 bases at J, with 10 bases in the middle. The CDR3 nucleotides read TGCAGTGCTAAGGGAGCCGGTCAGCCCCAGCATTTT. Translating gives CSAKGAGQPQHF.

As regards this clonotype: The missing conserved phenylalanine or tryptophan at the end of this CDR3 makes a read error likely. The rearrangement joins TRBV7-8 to TRBJ2-1; D might be TRBD2 (7 bases). Trimming removed 4 bases at V and 8 bases at J, with 15 bases between. CDR1 SGHVS and CDR2 FQNEAQ come from the germline V gene. The CDR3 sequence is 14 residues long. The CDR3 protein is CASSSGGKRDEQFL. CDR3 in DNA: TGTGCCAGCAGCTCGGGGGGCAAGCGAGATGAGCAGTTCCTC.

This clonotype was detected only a few times. This CDR3 reads CASSPRPFSYEQYF. The CDR3 nucleotides read TGTGCCAGCAGCCCCCGCCCTTTCTCCTACGAGCAGTACTTC. This chain uses TRBV9 with TRBJ2-7, with D unresolved. This CDR3 region has 14 residues. Trimming removed 4 bases at V and 0 bases at J, with 11 bases between. The germline V gene has CDR1 SGDLS and CDR2 YYNGEE.

This clonotype appeared a few times. The chain recombines TRBV7-2 with TRBJ2-4; 7 positions agree with TRBD2. Germline V gene sequence: CDR1 SGHTA, CDR2 FQGNSA. Trimming cost V 5 bases and J 8 bases; bases outside gene matches: 6. The CDR3 is 13 amino acids. The CDR3 DNA is TGTGCCAGCAGCGTCACTAGCGCGCACATTCAGTACTTC. Its protein is CASSVTSAHIQYF.

This clonotype came up a few times. This sequence joins TRBV6-1 and TRBJ2-7, with TRBD1 matching over 7 bases. The CDR3 contains 15 residues. CDR1 and CDR2 (germline): MNHNS, SASEGT. V shed 1 base, J shed 3 bases, and the junction held 6 bases outside the gene matches. For the CDR3, the DNA is TGTGCCAGCAGTGAAGGCCGGGACAGAGGCTACGAGCAGTACTTC. It specifies CASSEGRDRGYEQYF.

This clonotype was seen a few times. V is TRBV2 and J is TRBJ2-3, with 9 positions matching TRBD2. CDR1 SNHLY and CDR2 FYNNEI come from the germline V gene. V shed 6 bases, J shed 1 base, and the junction held 8 bases outside the gene matches. This CDR3 region has 16 residues. As DNA, the CDR3 is TGTGCCAGCAGAATATCTAGCGGGATGGGCACAGATACGCAGTATTTT. Translation gives CASRISSGMGTDTQYF.

This sequence joins TRBV18 and TRBJ2-5, with TRBD1 matching 10 bases. The DNA end lines up better with TRBJ2-7; the J call may be wrong. The CDR3 has 15 amino acids. Germline lookup yields CDR1 KGHSH and CDR2 LQKENI. This CDR3 reads CASSYLAGQGGEQYF. The CDR3 DNA reads TGTGCCAGCTCATACCTAGCCGGACAGGGGGGCGAGCAGTACTTC.

This clonotype was found a few times. The chain uses TRBV10-3 and TRBJ1-6; D uncertain. This CDR3 has 12 amino acids. The germline V gene has CDR1 ENHRY and CDR2 SYGVKD. Trimming removed 8 bases from V and 18 bases from J, with 20 bases in between. The CDR3 DNA sequence: TGTGCCATCTTCTCGGAGCTGCGGAAAAACCACTTT. Translation: CAIFSELRKNHF.

The gene calls are TRBV19 and TRBJ2-4; D remains unclear. Germline CDR1 is LNHDA and CDR2 is SQIVND (reference sequence). This CDR3 comprises 14 residues. V lost 1 base to trimming and J lost 3 bases, with 7 bases between them. CDR3 sequence reads: CASSIVANKNIQYF. CDR3 DNA sequence: TGTGCCAGTAGTATAGTGGCAAACAAAAACATTCAGTACTTC. The entire variable domain, with the rest obtained from reference TRBV19 and TRBJ2-4, is as follows: DGGITQSPKYLFRKEGQNVTLSCEQNLNHDAMYWYRQDPGQGLRLIYYSQIVNDFQKGDIAEGYSVSREKKESFPLTVTSAQKNPTAFYLCASSIVANKNIQYFGAGTRLSVL.

This sequence joins TRBV12-3 or TRBV12-4 and TRBJ1-2, with D perhaps TRBD1 (6 bases). The CDR3 has 10 amino acids. Trimming cost V 8 bases and J 8 bases, with 9 bases left between them. The CDR3 DNA reads as TGTGCCAGCCGGGGGGCGGGCTACACCTTC. As protein: CASRGAGYTF.

A word on this clonotype: The germline gene is not matched at one end of the junction; a read error may be the cause. This chain uses TRBV5-1 with TRBJ1-1; maybe TRBD1 (6 bases). The germline gives CDR1 SGHRS, CDR2 YFSETQ. The CDR3 contains 15 residues. The CDR3 loop is CTSSFQGWMNTEAFF. CDR3 sequence (DNA): TGCACCAGCAGCTTCCAGGGGTGGATGAACACTGAAGCTTTCTTT.

This clonotype has only a few counts. This chain connects TRBV5-5 to TRBJ2-7, with 13 positions matching TRBD2. V lost 3 bases and J lost 2; bases outside the gene matches: 8. There are 17 residues in the CDR3. Germline-derived CDR1 and CDR2 are SGHKS and YYEKEE (reference sequence). CDR3 in DNA: TGTGCCAGCAGCTCGACCCTAACTAGCGGGAGGGCCTACGAGCAGTACTTC. It yields the protein CASSSTLTSGRAYEQYF.

The V call is TRBV12-3 or TRBV12-4, the J call TRBJ2-2; D is uncertain. Trimming stripped 2 bases from V and 9 bases from J, with 10 bases between. The CDR3 consists of 13 residues. This chain's CDR3 is CASSLFQNRELFF. CDR3 sequence (DNA): TGTGCCAGCAGTTTATTTCAGAACCGGGAGCTGTTTTTT.

In nucleotides, the CDR3 is TGTGCCAGCAGTTTTACAGGGACAACTAATGAAAAACTGTTTTTT. As protein: CASSFTGTTNEKLFF. This rearrangement joins TRBV27 to TRBJ1-4; D is perhaps TRBD1 (6 bases). Germline V gene lookup returns CDR1 MNHEY and CDR2 SMNVEV (reference sequence). This CDR3 is built from 15 residues. V dropped 3 bases and J dropped 0 bases, with 8 bases sitting between them.

The chain employs TRBV20-1 and TRBJ2-7; D is unclear. The J call could be wrong; TRBJ2-5 is a better fit for the DNA end. Per the germline V gene, CDR1 is DFQATT and CDR2 is SNEGSKA (reference sequence). The CDR3 is made up of 13 amino acids. CDR3 sequence (DNA): TGCAGTGCTAGATCGACAAACCAAGAGACCCAGTACTTC. The encoded protein is CSARSTNQETQYF.

The chain couples TRBV11-2 to TRBJ1-4; D is undetermined. The CDR3 sequence is 16 residues long. V gave up 3 bases and J gave up 5 bases, with 16 bases separating them. The germline gives CDR1 SGHAT, CDR2 FQNNGV. In nucleotides, the CDR3 is TGTGCCAGCAGCTTTGGTGTTGGCGGAGTAAATGAAAAACTGTTTTTT. Protein: CASSFGVGGVNEKLFF.

The rearrangement links TRBV5-1 to TRBJ2-5; D ambiguous. V was pared by 1 base and J by 1 base, with 11 bases between. Germline loops: CDR1 SGHRS, CDR2 YFSETQ. The CDR3 extends over 15 amino acids. The CDR3 region is CASSLSGEIQETQYF. CDR3 in DNA: TGCGCCAGCAGCTTGTCAGGAGAAATCCAAGAGACCCAGTACTTC. The full variable domain, with the rest looked up from reference TRBV5-1 and TRBJ2-5, is KAGVTQTPRYLIKTRGQQVTLSCSPISGHRSVSWYQQTPGQGLQFLFEYFSETQRNKGNFPGRFSGRQFSNSRSEMNVSTLELGDSALYLCASSLSGEIQETQYFGPGTRLLVL.

This clonotype is a singleton in its sample. This chain uses TRBV11-2 with TRBJ2-7; either TRBD1 or TRBD2 may fit D (5 bases each). Looked up from germline, CDR1 is SGHAT and CDR2 is FQNNGV. There are 16 residues in the CDR3. V lost 3 bases to trimming and J lost 0 bases, with 15 bases between them. The CDR3 DNA sequence: TGTGCCAGCAGCTTTCGAGGGGACCCAGCCTCCTACGAGCAGTACTTC. Its protein product is CASSFRGDPASYEQYF. Filled out from reference TRBV11-2 and TRBJ2-7, the complete variable domain reads EAGVAQSPRYKIIEKRQSVAFWCNPISGHATLYWYQQILGQGPKLLIQFQNNGVVDDSQLPKDRFSAERLKGVDSTLKIQPAKLEDSAVYLCASSFRGDPASYEQYFGPGTRLTVT.

This chain connects TRBV6-1 to TRBJ2-7; D possibly uses TRBD1 or TRBD2 (6 bases each). Looked up from germline, CDR1 is MNHNS and CDR2 is SASEGT. The length of the CDR3 is 15 residues. V was cut by 7 bases and J by 5 bases, with 21 bases left in between. The CDR3 reads CASKPGDTGYHEQYF. CDR3 in DNA: TGTGCCAGCAAACCGGGGGACACCGGATACCACGAGCAGTACTTC.

Only a few counts were recorded for this clonotype. The chain has TRBV2 and TRBJ2-1, with 10 positions matching TRBD2. J was trimmed by 9 bases and V by 4 bases; bases with no gene match: 9. The CDR3 has 15 residues. The germline V gene has CDR1 SNHLY and CDR2 FYNNEI. The CDR3 nucleotides read TGTGCCAGCAGTGCAAAAGCGGGAGGGATAAGTGAGCAGTTCTTC. It is translated as CASSAKAGGISEQFF.

The rearrangement joins TRBV3-1 to TRBJ2-5; 11 nucleotides align to TRBD1. The CDR3 is 15 residues long. The J segment lost 5 bases and the V segment lost 3 bases, leaving 5 bases of the junction unmatched. The germline V gene has CDR1 LGHDT and CDR2 YNNKEL (reference sequence). This CDR3 is CASSQAGTGGETQYF. CDR3 coding DNA: TGTGCCAGCAGCCAGGCCGGGACAGGGGGTGAGACCCAGTACTTC.

This clonotype was detected a few times. The chain carries TRBV5-1 and TRBJ2-2; the D gene is possibly TRBD1 (5 bases). CDR1 and CDR2 from the germline V gene are SGHRS and YFSETQ. Trimming stripped 1 base from V and 2 bases from J, with 12 bases between. The CDR3 is made up of 16 amino acids. In DNA, the CDR3 is TGCGCCAGCAGCTTGTCCGGACAAACAAACACCGGGGAGCTGTTTTTT. Encoded protein: CASSLSGQTNTGELFF.